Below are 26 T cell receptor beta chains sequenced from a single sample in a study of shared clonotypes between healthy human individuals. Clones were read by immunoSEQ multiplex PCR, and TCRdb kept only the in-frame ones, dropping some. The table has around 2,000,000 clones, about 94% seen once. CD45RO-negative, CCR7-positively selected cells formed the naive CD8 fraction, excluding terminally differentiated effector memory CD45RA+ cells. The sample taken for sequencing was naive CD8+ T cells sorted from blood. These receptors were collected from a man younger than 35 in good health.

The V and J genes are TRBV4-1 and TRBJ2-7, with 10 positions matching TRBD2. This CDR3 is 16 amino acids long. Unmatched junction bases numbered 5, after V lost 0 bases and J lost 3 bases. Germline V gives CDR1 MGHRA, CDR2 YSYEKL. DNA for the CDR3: TGCGCCAGCAGCCAAGAATCAGGACTAGCGGTCTACGAGCAGTACTTC. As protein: CASSQESGLAVYEQYF.

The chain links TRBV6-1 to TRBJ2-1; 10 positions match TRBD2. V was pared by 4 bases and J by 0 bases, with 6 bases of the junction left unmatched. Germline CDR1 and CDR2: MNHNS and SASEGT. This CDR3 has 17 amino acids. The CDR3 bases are TGTGCCAGCAGTGGGGGACTAGCGCCAGGCTCCTACAATGAGCAGTTCTTC. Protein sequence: CASSGGLAPGSYNEQFF.

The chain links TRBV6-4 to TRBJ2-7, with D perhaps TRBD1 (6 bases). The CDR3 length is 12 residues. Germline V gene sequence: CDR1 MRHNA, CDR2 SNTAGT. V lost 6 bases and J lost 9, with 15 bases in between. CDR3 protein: CASSPGAPAQYF. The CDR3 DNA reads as TGTGCCAGCAGCCCAGGGGCCCCGGCGCAGTACTTC.

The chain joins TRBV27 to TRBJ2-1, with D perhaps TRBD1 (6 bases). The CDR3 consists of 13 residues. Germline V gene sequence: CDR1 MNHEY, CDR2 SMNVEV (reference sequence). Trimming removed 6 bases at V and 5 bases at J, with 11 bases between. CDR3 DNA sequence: TGTGCCAGCAGGGAGGACAGAGACAATGAGCAGTTCTTC. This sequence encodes CASREDRDNEQFF.

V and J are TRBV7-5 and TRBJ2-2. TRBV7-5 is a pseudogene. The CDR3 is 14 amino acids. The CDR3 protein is CARACGANTGELFF. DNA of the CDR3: TGTGCCAGAGCGTGTGGGGCGAACACCGGGGAGCTGTTTTTT.

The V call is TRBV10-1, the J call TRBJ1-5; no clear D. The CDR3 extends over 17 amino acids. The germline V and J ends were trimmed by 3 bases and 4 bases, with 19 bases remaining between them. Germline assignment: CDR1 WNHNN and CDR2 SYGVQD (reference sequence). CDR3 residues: CASSDLGRRRGNQPQHF. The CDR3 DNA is TGCGCCAGCAGTGATTTGGGCAGGAGGAGAGGAAATCAGCCCCAGCATTTT.

CDR3 bases: TGTGCCAGCAGTTTATCAGCCGGGGCATTTATAACGGAGCAGTTCTTC. It yields the protein CASSLSAGAFITEQFF. The chain combines TRBV27 with TRBJ2-1, with D perhaps TRBD1 or TRBD2 (5 bases each). Trimming removed 0 bases from V and 10 bases from J, with 19 bases in between. Germline loops: CDR1 MNHEY, CDR2 SMNVEV (reference sequence). The CDR3 is made up of 16 amino acids.

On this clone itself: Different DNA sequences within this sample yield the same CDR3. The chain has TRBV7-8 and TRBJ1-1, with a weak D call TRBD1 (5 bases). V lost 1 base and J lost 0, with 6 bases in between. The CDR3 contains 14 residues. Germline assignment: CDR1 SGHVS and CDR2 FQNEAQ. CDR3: CASSLGGVNTEAFF. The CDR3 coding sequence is TGTGCCAGCAGCTTAGGAGGGGTGAACACTGAAGCTTTCTTT.

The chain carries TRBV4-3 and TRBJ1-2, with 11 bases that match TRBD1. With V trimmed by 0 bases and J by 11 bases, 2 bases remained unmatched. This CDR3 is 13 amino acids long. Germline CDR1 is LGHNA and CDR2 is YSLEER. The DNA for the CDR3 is TGCGCCAGCAGCCAAGATGGGACAGGGGGTTACACCTTC. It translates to CASSQDGTGGYTF.

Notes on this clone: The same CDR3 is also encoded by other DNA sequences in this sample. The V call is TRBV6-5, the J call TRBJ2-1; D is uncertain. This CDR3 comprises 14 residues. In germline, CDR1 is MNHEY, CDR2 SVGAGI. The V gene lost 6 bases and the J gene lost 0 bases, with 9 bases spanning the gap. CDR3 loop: CASSYLSSYNEQFF. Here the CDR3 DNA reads TGTGCCAGCAGCTACCTGAGCTCCTACAATGAGCAGTTCTTC.

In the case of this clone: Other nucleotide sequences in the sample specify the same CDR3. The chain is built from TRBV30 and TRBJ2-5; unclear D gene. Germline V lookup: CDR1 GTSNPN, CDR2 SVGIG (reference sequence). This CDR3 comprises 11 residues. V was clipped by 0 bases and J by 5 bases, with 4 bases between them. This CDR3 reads CAWSVVETQYF. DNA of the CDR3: TGTGCCTGGAGTGTTGTCGAGACCCAGTACTTC.

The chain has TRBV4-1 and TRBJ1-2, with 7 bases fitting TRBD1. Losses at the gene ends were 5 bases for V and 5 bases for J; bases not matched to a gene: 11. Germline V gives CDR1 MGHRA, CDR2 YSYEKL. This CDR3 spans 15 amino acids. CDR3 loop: CASSERQGGGYGYTF. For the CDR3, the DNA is TGCGCCAGCAGCGAGAGACAGGGCGGTGGATATGGCTACACCTTC.

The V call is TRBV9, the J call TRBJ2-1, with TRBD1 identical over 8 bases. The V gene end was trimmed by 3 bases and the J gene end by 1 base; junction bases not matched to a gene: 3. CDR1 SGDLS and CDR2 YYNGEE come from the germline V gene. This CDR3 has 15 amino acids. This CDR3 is CASSDRGESYNEQFF. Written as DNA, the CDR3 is TGTGCCAGCAGCGACAGGGGGGAATCCTACAATGAGCAGTTCTTC.

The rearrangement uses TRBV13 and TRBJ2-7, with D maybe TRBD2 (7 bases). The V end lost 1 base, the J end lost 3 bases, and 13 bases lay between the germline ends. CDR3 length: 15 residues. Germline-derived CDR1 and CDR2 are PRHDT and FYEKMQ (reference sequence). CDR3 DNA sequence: TGTGCCAGCAGCTTAGCCGCTAGGGGGGGCTACGAGCAGTACTTC. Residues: CASSLAARGGYEQYF.

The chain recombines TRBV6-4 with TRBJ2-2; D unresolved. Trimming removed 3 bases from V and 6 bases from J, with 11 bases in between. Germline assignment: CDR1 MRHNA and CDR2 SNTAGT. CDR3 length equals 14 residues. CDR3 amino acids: CASSEVLWAGELFF. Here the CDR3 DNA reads TGTGCCAGCAGTGAGGTTCTGTGGGCCGGGGAGCTGTTTTTT.

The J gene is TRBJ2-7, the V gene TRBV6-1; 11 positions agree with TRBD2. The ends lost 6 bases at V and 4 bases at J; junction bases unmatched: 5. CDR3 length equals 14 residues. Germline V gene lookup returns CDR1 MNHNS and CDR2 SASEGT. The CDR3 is CASSTGTSGYEQYF. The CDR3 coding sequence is TGTGCCAGCAGCACCGGGACTAGCGGTTACGAGCAGTACTTC.

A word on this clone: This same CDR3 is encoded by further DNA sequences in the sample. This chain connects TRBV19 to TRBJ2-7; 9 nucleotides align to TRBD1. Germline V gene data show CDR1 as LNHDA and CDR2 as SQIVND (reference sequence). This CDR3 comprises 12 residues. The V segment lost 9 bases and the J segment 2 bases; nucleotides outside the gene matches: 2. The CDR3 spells CASRDRAYEQYF. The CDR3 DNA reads TGTGCCAGCCGGGACAGGGCCTACGAGCAGTACTTC.

In nucleotides, the CDR3 is TGTGCCAGCAGCCCAGGACAGGGACAAAGCTACGAGCAGTACTTC. Its protein product is CASSPGQGQSYEQYF. The chain employs TRBV5-6 and TRBJ2-7, with TRBD1 identical over 8 bases. Germline CDR1 SGHDT, CDR2 YYEEEE. V lost 4 bases, J lost 3 bases, and 9 bases stayed unmatched. The CDR3 loop spans 15 amino acids.

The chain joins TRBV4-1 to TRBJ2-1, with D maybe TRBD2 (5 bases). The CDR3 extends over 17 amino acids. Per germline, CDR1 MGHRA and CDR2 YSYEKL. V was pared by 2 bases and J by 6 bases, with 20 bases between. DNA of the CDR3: TGCGCCAGCAGCCAACCCTTCAAGGAGGCCGGTACCAATGAGCAGTTCTTC. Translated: CASSQPFKEAGTNEQFF.

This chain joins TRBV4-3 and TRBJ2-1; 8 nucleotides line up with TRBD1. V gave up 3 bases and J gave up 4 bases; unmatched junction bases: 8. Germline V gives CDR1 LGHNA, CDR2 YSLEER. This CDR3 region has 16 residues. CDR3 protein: CASSQDRELVYNEQFF. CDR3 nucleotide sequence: TGCGCCAGCAGCCAGGACAGGGAGTTGGTATACAATGAGCAGTTCTTC.

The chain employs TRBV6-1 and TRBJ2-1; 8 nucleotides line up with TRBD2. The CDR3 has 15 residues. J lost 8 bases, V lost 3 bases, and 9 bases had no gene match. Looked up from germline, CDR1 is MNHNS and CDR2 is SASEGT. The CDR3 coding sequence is TGTGCCAGCAGTGATACCGGGGGGGGCATGGATGAGCAGTTCTTC. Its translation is CASSDTGGGMDEQFF.

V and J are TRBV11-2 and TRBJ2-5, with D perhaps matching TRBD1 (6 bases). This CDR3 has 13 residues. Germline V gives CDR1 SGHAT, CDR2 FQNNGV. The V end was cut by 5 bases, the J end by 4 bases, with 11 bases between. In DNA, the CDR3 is TGTGCCAGCAGCCCACAGGGATTAGAGACCCAGTACTTC. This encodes CASSPQGLETQYF.

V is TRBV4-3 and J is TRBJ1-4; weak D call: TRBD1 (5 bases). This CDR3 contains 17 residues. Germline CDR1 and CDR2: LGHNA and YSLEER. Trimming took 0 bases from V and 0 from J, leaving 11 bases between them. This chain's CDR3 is CASSQDLGGATNEKLFF. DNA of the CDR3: TGCGCCAGCAGCCAAGATTTGGGGGGTGCAACTAATGAAAAACTGTTTTTT.

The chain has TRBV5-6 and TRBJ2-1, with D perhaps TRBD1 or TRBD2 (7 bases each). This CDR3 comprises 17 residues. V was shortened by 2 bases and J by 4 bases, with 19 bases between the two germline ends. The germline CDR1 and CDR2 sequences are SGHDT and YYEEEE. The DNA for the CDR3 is TGTGCCAGCAGCTTCGACCCCTCAGGGGGGGGATACAATGAGCAGTTCTTC. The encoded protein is CASSFDPSGGGYNEQFF.

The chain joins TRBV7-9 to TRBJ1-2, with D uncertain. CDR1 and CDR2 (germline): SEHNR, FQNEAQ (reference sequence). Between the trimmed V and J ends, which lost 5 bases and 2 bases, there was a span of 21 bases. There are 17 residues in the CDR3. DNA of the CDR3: TGTGCCAGCAGCCCCCCGGCAGGAGCCATACTCAACTATGGCTACACCTTC. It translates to CASSPPAGAILNYGYTF.

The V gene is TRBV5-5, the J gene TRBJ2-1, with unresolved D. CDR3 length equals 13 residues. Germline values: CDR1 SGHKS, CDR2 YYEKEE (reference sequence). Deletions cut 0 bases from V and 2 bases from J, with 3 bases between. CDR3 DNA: TGTGCCAGCAGCTTGGCCCCCTACAATGAGCAGTTCTTC. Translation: CASSLAPYNEQFF. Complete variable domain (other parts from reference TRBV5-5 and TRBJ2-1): DAGVTQSPTHLIKTRGQQVTLRCSPISGHKSVSWYQQVLGQGPQFIFQYYEKEERGRGNFPDRFSARQFPNYSSELNVNALLLGDSALYLCASSLAPYNEQFFGPGTRLTVL.